This T cell receptor beta chain was identified in a study of blood T cell repertoires in COVID-19. Data came from immunoSEQ multiplex PCR; TCRdb stores just in-frame clones and leaves some out. The sample contains approximately 260,000 clones, 80% to 90% of which appear only once. Patients in Seattle were enrolled during active infection, then followed longitudinally. The germline V gene encodes CDR1 SNHLY and CDR2 FYNNEI. This CDR3 is 14 amino acids long. The V and J ends lost 6 bases and 0 bases, in that order; junction bases with no gene match: 2. This chain connects TRBV2 to TRBJ2-1; 7 positions agree with TRBD1. What was sequenced was peripheral blood. The sequence derives from a woman aged 70-85 years with COVID-19, enrolled during active disease. CDR3 residues: CASRTGTSYNEQFF. CDR3 coding DNA: TGTGCCAGCAGGACAGGGACCTCCTACAATGAGCAGTTCTTC.